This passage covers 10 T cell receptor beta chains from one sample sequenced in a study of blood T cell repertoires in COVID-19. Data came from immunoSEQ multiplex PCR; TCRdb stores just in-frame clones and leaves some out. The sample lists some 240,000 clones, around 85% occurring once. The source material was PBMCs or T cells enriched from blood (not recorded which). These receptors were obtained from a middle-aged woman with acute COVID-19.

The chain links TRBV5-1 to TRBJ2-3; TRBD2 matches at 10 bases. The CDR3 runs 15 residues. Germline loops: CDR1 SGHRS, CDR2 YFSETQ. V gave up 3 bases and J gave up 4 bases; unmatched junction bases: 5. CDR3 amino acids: CASSYTSGIADTQYF. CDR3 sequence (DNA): TGCGCCAGCAGCTACACTAGCGGGATTGCAGATACGCAGTATTTT. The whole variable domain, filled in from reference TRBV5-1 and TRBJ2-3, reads KAGVTQTPRYLIKTRGQQVTLSCSPISGHRSVSWYQQTPGQGLQFLFEYFSETQRNKGNFPGRFSGRQFSNSRSEMNVSTLELGDSALYLCASSYTSGIADTQYFGPGTRLTVL.

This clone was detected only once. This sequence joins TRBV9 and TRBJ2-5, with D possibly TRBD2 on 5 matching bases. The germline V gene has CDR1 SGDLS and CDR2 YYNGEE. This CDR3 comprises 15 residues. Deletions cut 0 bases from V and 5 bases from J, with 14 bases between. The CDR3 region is CASSVAGFGGETQYF. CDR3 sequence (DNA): TGTGCCAGCAGCGTAGCGGGATTCGGTGGGGAGACCCAGTACTTC.

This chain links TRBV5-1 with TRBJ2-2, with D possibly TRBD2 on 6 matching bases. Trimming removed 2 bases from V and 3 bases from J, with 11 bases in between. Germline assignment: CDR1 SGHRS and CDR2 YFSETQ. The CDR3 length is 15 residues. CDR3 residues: CASSLSGVDTGELFF. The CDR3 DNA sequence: TGCGCCAGCAGCTTATCGGGAGTCGACACCGGGGAGCTGTTTTTT.

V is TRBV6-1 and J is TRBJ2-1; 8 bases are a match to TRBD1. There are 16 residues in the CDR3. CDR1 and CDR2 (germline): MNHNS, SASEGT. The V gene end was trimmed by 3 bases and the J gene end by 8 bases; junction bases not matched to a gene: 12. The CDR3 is CASSERQGYFPDEQFF. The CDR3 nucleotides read TGTGCCAGCAGTGAGCGACAGGGGTATTTTCCCGATGAGCAGTTCTTC.

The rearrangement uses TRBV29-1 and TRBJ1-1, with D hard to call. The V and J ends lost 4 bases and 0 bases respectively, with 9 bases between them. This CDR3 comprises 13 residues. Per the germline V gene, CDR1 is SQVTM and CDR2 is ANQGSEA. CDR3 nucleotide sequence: TGCAGCGTTGTGGTACAGATGAACACTGAAGCTTTCTTT. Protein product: CSVVVQMNTEAFF.

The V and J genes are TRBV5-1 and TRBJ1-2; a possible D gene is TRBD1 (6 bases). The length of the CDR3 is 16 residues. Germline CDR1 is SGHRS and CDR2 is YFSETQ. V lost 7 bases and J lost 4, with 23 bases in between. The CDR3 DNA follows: TGCGCCAGCCGCCGACATGGGGACACATCGGGCTATGGCTACACCTTC. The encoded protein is CASRRHGDTSGYGYTF.

The CDR3 DNA is TGTGCCAGCAAAAGACAGGTCTCTGGAAACACCATATATTTT. This gives the protein CASKRQVSGNTIYF. The V and J genes are TRBV6-5 and TRBJ1-3, with D possibly being TRBD1 (6 bases). Germline loops: CDR1 MNHEY, CDR2 SVGAGI. Between the trimmed V and J ends, which lost 7 bases and 0 bases, there was a span of 10 bases. The length of the CDR3 is 14 residues.

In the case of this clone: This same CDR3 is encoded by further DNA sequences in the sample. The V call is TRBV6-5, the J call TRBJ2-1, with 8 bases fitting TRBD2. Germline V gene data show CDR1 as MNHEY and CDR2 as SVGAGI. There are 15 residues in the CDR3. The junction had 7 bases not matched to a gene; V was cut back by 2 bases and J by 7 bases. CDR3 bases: TGTGCCAGCAGTTACGGCGCGGGAGGCCCAAATGAGCAGTTCTTC. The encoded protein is CASSYGAGGPNEQFF.

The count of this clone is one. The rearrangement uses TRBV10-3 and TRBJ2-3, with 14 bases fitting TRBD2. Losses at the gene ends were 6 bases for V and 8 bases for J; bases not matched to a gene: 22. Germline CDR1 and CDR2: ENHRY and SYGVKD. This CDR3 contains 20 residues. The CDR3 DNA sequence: TGTGCCATCAGAGACTCAGGTGGGACTAGCGGGAGTATAGAAAGAGGTACGCAGTATTTT. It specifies CAIRDSGGTSGSIERGTQYF.

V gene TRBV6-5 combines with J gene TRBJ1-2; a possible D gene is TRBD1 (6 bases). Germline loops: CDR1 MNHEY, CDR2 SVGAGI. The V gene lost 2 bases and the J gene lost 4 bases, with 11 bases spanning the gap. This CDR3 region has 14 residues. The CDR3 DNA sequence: TGTGCCAGCAGTTACATGGACAGCCTCTATGGCTACACCTTC. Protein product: CASSYMDSLYGYTF.